The rows below give T cell receptor beta chains drawn from one sample of a study of cytomegalovirus exposure and HLA in healthy donors. Clones were read by immunoSEQ multiplex PCR, and TCRdb kept only the in-frame ones, dropping some. The data hold around 25,000 clones, with 75% to 80% observed a single time. Sequences were obtained from PBMCs. The receptors derive from a male donor in good health and CMV-seronegative. Each CDR3 is given with its conserved first and last residue. A D gene is named only where the DNA matches it firmly. Rows may omit the clone size; those that give it use once, few, many or a size class.

V gene	J gene	D gene	clone size	CDR3 protein	CDR3 DNA
TRBV9	TRBJ2-7	TRBD2	-	CASSVGERERMGEQYF	TGTGCCAGCAGCGTGGGGGAGCGGGAGAGGATGGGCGAGCAGTACTTC
TRBV19	TRBJ2-4	TRBD1	-	CASSIGPLRGGRAGAKNIQYF	TGTGCCAGTAGTATAGGACCACTACGAGGGGGCCGGGCTGGGGCCAAAAACATTCAGTACTTC
TRBV28	TRBJ2-5	-	-	CASSSLRSDWKETQYF	TGTGCCAGCAGCTCCCTACGGAGTGACTGGAAAGAGACCCAGTACTTC
TRBV15	TRBJ1-4	-	-	CATSTPGYTNEKLFF	TGTGCCACCAGCACCCCAGGGTATACTAATGAAAAACTGTTTTTT
TRBV6-1	TRBJ1-5	TRBD1	-	CASSDPPDRGNQPQHF	TGTGCCAGCAGTGACCCCCCAGACAGGGGCAATCAGCCCCAGCATTTT
TRBV7-6	TRBJ1-1	-	-	CASSLGQNTEAFF	TGTGCCAGCAGCCTCGGACAGAACACTGAAGCTTTCTTT
TRBV5-1	TRBJ2-1	TRBD2	-	CASSSGTSGGAYNEQFF	TGCGCCAGCAGCTCCGGGACTAGCGGGGGGGCTTACAATGAGCAGTTCTTC
TRBV9	TRBJ1-2	TRBD1	-	CASSVLGQGGYGYTF	TGTGCCAGCAGCGTCCTGGGACAGGGAGGTTATGGCTACACCTTC
TRBV7-9	TRBJ2-4	-	-	CASSLGAGPAKNIQYF	TGTGCCAGCAGCTTAGGGGCAGGGCCAGCCAAAAACATTCAGTACTTC
TRBV19	TRBJ1-1	TRBD1	-	CATGTGDTEAFF	TGTGCCACCGGGACAGGGGACACTGAAGCTTTCTTT
TRBV28	TRBJ2-7	TRBD2	few	CATLLGVSAGEGHEQYF	TGTGCCACCCTCCTTGGGGTCTCGGCGGGAGAGGGCCACGAGCAGTACTTC
TRBV2	TRBJ2-7	-	-	CASGPLRRLVGPAEQYF	TGTGCCAGCGGGCCCCTGAGAAGATTAGTCGGCCCCGCCGAGCAGTACTTC
TRBV7-2	TRBJ2-7	-	few	CASSLERSSPYEQYF	TGTGCCAGCAGCTTAGAGCGGTCTAGCCCCTACGAGCAGTACTTC
TRBV2	TRBJ1-5	-	-	CASSESIGMGVGQPQHF	TGTGCCAGCAGTGAGTCTATCGGTATGGGAGTCGGGCAGCCCCAGCATTTT
TRBV27	TRBJ2-1	TRBD2	-	CASSLLAVAGDAYNEQFF	TGTGCCAGCAGTTTATTAGCGGTAGCGGGGGATGCCTACAATGAGCAGTTCTTC
TRBV28	TRBJ1-4	TRBD1	-	CASISGQGGEKLFF	TGTGCCAGCATCTCGGGACAGGGCGGTGAAAAACTGTTTTTT
TRBV2	TRBJ2-7	-	-	CASRRPIQGYEQYF	TGTGCCAGCAGACGGCCGATACAGGGCTACGAGCAGTACTTC
TRBV27	TRBJ2-1	-	-	CASALPPSYNEQFF	TGTGCCTCCGCGCTGCCTCCTTCCTACAATGAGCAGTTCTTC
TRBV7-8	TRBJ2-3	-	-	CASSTDISTDTQYF	TGTGCCAGCAGCACGGACATAAGCACAGATACGCAGTATTTT
TRBV9	TRBJ1-5	-	-	CASSVRRGRGNQPQHF	TGTGCCAGCAGCGTAAGGAGGGGAAGGGGCAATCAGCCCCAGCATTTT
TRBV4-3	TRBJ2-2	-	-	CASSQDWSGYTGELFF	TGCGCCAGCAGCCAAGATTGGTCAGGGTACACCGGGGAGCTGTTTTTT
TRBV28	TRBJ2-3	-	few	CASSLLEVTDTQYF	TGTGCCAGCAGTTTACTGGAGGTCACAGATACGCAGTATTTT
TRBV4-3	TRBJ2-2	-	-	CASSQEVLRGPNTGELFF	TGCGCCAGCAGCCAAGAGGTTCTGCGGGGGCCGAACACCGGGGAGCTGTTTTTT
TRBV25-1	TRBJ2-5	TRBD2	-	CAGKGHRLGGGSLETQYF	TGTGCCGGCAAAGGCCATCGTTTGGGCGGGGGGTCCCTCGAGACCCAGTACTTC
TRBV7-2	TRBJ2-7	-	-	CASSPKGGGPYEQYF	TGTGCCAGCAGCCCTAAAGGCGGAGGCCCCTACGAGCAGTACTTC
TRBV11-2	TRBJ2-1	-	once	CASSLSGYYNEQFF	TGTGCCAGCAGCCTTAGCGGATATTACAATGAGCAGTTCTTC
TRBV9	TRBJ2-2	TRBD2	-	CASSLEWGGDTGELFF	TGTGCCAGCAGCCTAGAGTGGGGAGGGGACACCGGGGAGCTGTTTTTT
TRBV7-6	TRBJ2-1	TRBD2	-	CASSFGGGDSLTYNEQFF	TGTGCCAGCAGCTTCGGTGGGGGGGATTCCCTCACCTACAATGAGCAGTTCTTC
TRBV28	TRBJ1-5	-	-	CASSLLESRRKHF	TGTGCCAGCAGTTTATTGGAGTCCAGGAGGAAGCATTTT
TRBV7-2	TRBJ2-3	TRBD2	once	CASSLAGGPQDTQYF	TGTGCCAGCAGCTTAGCGGGAGGGCCCCAAGATACGCAGTATTTT
TRBV7-9	TRBJ1-2	-	-	CASSPTVGYGYTF	TGTGCCAGCAGCCCCACAGTCGGCTATGGCTACACCTTC
TRBV5-4	TRBJ1-3	-	-	CASSLVAGNSGNTIYF	TGTGCCAGCAGCTTGGTCGCGGGGAACTCTGGAAACACCATATATTTT
TRBV9	TRBJ2-2	-	-	CASSGSGATGELFF	TGTGCCAGCAGCGGGTCAGGGGCCACCGGGGAGCTGTTTTTT
TRBV5-6	TRBJ2-1	TRBD2	few	CASSSAGGNNEQFF	TGTGCCAGCAGCTCAGCGGGAGGGAACAATGAGCAGTTCTTC
TRBV27	TRBJ2-7	TRBD1	-	CASSLTGGGRDYEQYF	TGTGCCAGCAGCCTAACAGGGGGCGGCCGAGACTACGAGCAGTACTTC